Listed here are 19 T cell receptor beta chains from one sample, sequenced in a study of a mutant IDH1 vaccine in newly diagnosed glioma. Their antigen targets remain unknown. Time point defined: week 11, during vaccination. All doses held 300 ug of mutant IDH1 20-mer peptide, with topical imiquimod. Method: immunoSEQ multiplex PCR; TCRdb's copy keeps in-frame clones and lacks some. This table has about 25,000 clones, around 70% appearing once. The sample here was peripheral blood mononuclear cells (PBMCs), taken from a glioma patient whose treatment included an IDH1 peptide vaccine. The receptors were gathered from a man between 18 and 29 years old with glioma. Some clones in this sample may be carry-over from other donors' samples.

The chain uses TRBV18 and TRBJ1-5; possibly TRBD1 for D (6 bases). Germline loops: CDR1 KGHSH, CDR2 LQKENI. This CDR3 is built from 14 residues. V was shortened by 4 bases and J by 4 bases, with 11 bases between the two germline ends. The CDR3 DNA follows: TGTGCCAGCTCACTCACAGGGCCGAATCAGCCCCAGCATTTT. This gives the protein CASSLTGPNQPQHF.

This CDR3 reads CASTSGGSYEQYF. CDR3 nucleotide sequence: TGTGCCAGCACCTCGGGGGGGTCCTACGAGCAGTACTTC. J is TRBJ2-7 and V is TRBV9; 8 nucleotides align to TRBD2. Unmatched junction bases numbered 3, after V lost 6 bases and J lost 1 base. This CDR3 region has 13 residues. CDR1 is SGDLS and CDR2 is YYNGEE in the germline V gene.

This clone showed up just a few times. CDR3 loop: CSVQSNTEAFF. The CDR3 DNA follows: TGCAGCGTACAGAGTAACACTGAAGCTTTCTTT. V gene TRBV29-1 combines with J gene TRBJ1-1; D remains unclear. The CDR3 contains 11 residues. Trimming took 6 bases from V and 2 from J, leaving 7 bases between them. Germline CDR1 is SQVTM and CDR2 is ANQGSEA.

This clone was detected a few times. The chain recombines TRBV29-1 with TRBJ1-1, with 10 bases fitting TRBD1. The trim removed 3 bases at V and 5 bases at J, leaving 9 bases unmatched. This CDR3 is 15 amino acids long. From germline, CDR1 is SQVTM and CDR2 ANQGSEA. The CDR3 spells CSVDLGTGASTEAFF. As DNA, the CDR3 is TGCAGCGTTGATCTGGGGACAGGGGCTTCGACTGAAGCTTTCTTT.

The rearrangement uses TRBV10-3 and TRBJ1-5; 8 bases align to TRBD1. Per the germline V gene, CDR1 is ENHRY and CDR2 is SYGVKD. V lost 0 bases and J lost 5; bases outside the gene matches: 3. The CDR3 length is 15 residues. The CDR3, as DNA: TGTGCCATCAGTGAGTCGCCGACAGGGGATCAGCCCCAGCATTTT. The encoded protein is CAISESPTGDQPQHF.

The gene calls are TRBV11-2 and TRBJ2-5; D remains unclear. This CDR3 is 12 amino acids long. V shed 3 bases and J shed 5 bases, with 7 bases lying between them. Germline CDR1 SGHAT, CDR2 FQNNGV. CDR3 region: CASSFLRETQYF. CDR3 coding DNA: TGTGCCAGCAGCTTCCTACGGGAGACCCAGTACTTC.

The CDR3 DNA sequence: TGTGCCAGCAGTGACTCCCCAGGGGGGAGTACAGATACGCAGTATTTT. Protein sequence: CASSDSPGGSTDTQYF. This rearrangement joins TRBV6-4 to TRBJ2-3; tentatively, D is TRBD1 (7 bases). Germline V gene lookup returns CDR1 MRHNA and CDR2 SNTAGT. V dropped 0 bases and J dropped 3 bases, with 13 bases sitting between them. The CDR3 is 16 amino acids.

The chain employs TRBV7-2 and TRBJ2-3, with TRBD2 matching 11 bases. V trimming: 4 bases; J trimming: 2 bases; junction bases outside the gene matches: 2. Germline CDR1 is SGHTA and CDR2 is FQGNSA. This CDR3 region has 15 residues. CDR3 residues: CASSSGLAVTDTQYF. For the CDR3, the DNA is TGTGCCAGCAGCTCGGGACTAGCGGTCACAGATACGCAGTATTTT.

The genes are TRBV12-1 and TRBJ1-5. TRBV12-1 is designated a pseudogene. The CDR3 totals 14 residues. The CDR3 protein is CASSLRTRVSPQHF. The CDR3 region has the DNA TGTGCCAGCAGCTTAAGGACCCGCGTATCGCCCCAGCATTTT.

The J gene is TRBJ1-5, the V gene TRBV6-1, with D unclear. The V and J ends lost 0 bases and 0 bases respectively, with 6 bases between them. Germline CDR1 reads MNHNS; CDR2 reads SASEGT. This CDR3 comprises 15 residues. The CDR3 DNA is TGTGCCAGCAGTGAAGCGTCTAATAGCAATCAGCCCCAGCATTTT. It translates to CASSEASNSNQPQHF.

The CDR3 sequence is CASSLAGDSNTQYF. DNA for the CDR3: TGTGCCAGCAGCTTAGCCGGGGACTCAAATACGCAGTATTTT. The chain couples TRBV7-9 to TRBJ2-3, with TRBD2 as a possible D gene (6 bases). CDR1 SEHNR and CDR2 FQNEAQ come from the germline V gene (reference sequence). CDR3 length equals 14 residues. The V end lost 0 bases, the J end lost 7 bases, and 11 bases lay between the germline ends.

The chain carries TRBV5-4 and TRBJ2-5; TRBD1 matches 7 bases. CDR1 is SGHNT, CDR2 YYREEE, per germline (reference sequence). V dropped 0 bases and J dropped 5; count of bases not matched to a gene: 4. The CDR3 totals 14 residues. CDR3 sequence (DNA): TGTGCCAGCAGCTTGGCCAAGGGGGCGGAGACCCAGTACTTC. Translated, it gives CASSLAKGAETQYF.

The CDR3 loop is CASSQDSRATEAFF. The CDR3 DNA is TGTGCCAGCAGCCAAGATAGCAGGGCGACTGAAGCTTTCTTT. The chain combines TRBV4-2 with TRBJ1-1; D perhaps matches TRBD1 (5 bases). Germline CDR1 reads LGHNA; CDR2 reads YNFKEQ. The V end lost 0 bases, the J end lost 5 bases, and 10 bases lay between the germline ends. The CDR3 contains 14 residues.

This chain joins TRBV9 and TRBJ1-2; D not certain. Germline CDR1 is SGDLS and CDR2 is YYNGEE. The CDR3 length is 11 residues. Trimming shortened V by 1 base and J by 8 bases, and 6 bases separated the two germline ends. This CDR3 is CASSVMGGYTF. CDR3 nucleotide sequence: TGTGCCAGCAGCGTAATGGGGGGCTACACCTTC.

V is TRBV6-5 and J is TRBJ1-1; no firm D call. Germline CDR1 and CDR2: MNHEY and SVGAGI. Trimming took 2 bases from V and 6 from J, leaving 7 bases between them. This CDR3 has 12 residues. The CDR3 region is CASSYPPSEAFF. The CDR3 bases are TGTGCCAGCAGTTACCCGCCCTCTGAAGCTTTCTTT.

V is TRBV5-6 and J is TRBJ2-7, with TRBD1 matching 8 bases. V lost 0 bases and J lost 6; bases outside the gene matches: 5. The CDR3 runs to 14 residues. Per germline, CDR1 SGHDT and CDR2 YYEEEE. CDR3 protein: CASSLGQGLSEQYF. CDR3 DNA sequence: TGTGCCAGCAGCTTGGGACAGGGGTTGTCCGAGCAGTACTTC. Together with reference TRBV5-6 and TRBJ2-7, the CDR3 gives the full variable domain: DAGVTQSPTHLIKTRGQQVTLRCSPKSGHDTVSWYQQALGQGPQFIFQYYEEEERQRGNFPDRFSGHQFPNYSSELNVNALLLGDSALYLCASSLGQGLSEQYFGPGTRLTVT.

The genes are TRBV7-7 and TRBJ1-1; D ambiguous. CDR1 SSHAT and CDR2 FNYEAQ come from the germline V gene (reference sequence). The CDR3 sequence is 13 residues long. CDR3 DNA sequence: TGTGCTACAACTCGGGTCTTGAACACTGAAGCTTTCTTT. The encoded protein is CATTRVLNTEAFF.

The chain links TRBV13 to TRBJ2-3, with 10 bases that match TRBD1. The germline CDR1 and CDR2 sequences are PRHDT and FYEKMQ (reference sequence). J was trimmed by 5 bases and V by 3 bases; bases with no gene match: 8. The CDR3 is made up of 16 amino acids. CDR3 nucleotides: TGTGCCAGCAGCTTCCCGGGACAGGGGAATGTAGATACGCAGTATTTT. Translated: CASSFPGQGNVDTQYF.

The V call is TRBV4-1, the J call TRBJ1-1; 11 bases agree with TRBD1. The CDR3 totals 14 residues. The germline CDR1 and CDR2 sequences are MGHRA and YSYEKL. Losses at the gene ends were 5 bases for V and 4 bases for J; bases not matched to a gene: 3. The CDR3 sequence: CASSLGQGGTEAFF. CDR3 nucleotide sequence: TGCGCCAGCAGCTTGGGACAGGGGGGCACTGAAGCTTTCTTT.